The rows below give T cell receptor beta chains drawn from one sample of a study of blood T cell repertoires in COVID-19. The method was immunoSEQ multiplex PCR; TCRdb's version includes in-frame clones alone and lacks a portion of them. The sample lists 350,000 or so clones, about nine tenths occurring once. The sequencing sample was made of peripheral blood. The receptors here all came from an older woman with COVID-19, enrolled during active disease. Both conserved end residues are part of each CDR3. The D gene is left open where the match is weak. The size of a clone is reported for some rows only, either as once, few or many, or as a class for expanded clones.

TRBJ1-5,TRBD1,TRBV9,.,16,CASSVDEGQGSQPQHF,TGTGCCAGCAGCGTAGACGAGGGACAGGGGAGTCAGCCCCAGCATTTT
TRBJ1-2,.,TRBV19,.,13,CASSRGFNYGYTF,TGTGCCAGTAGTAGAGGGTTTAACTATGGCTACACCTTC
TRBJ1-3,.,TRBV6-4,.,13,CASSTEAGNTIYF,TGTGCCAGCAGTACAGAAGCTGGAAACACCATATATTTT
TRBJ1-2,TRBD1,TRBV14,.,14,CASSQSGQGNGYTF,TGTGCCAGCAGCCAGTCGGGACAGGGGAATGGCTACACCTTC
TRBJ2-7,TRBD1,TRBV14,.,14,CASNGPGQSYEQYF,TGTGCCAGCAACGGGCCGGGACAGAGCTACGAGCAGTACTTC
TRBJ2-1,TRBD1,TRBV7-2,.,15,CASSIGTGGTREQFF,TGTGCCAGCAGCATCGGGACAGGGGGCACCCGGGAGCAGTTCTTC
TRBJ1-1,.,TRBV29-1,once,13,CSVFQATNTEAFF,TGCAGCGTTTTTCAGGCAACAAACACTGAAGCTTTCTTT
TRBJ2-7,.,TRBV21-1,.,13,CASSRDKLYEQYF,TGTGCCAGCAGCAGGGACAAATTATACGAGCAGTACTTC
TRBJ2-1,TRBD2,TRBV4-2,.,20,CASSQDALAGADPTGNEQFF,TGTGCCAGCAGCCAAGATGCCCTAGCGGGGGCGGACCCCACGGGGAATGAGCAGTTCTTC
TRBJ2-6,.,TRBV23-1,.,20,CASTPIVAGPTFSGANVLTF,TGCGCCAGCACTCCCATAGTGGCAGGCCCCACGTTCTCTGGGGCCAACGTCCTGACTTTC
TRBJ2-7,.,TRBV2,once,15,CASSGADSLSYEQYF,TGTGCCAGCAGTGGAGCGGACAGCCTCTCCTACGAGCAGTACTTC
TRBJ1-1,.,TRBV14,.,13,CASSAQGYTEAFF,TGTGCCAGCAGCGCACAGGGTTACACTGAAGCTTTCTTT
TRBJ1-1,.,TRBV7-3,.,13,CASSSRDDTEAFF,TGTGCCAGCAGCTCGCGGGACGACACTGAAGCTTTCTTT
TRBJ1-6,.,TRBV4-2,.,14,CASSQDRVNSPLHF,TGTGCCAGCAGCCAAGACCGGGTTAATTCACCCCTCCACTTT
TRBJ2-4,.,TRBV6-5,once,14,CASSDGGAKNIQYF,TGTGCCAGCAGCGACGGGGGAGCCAAAAACATTCAGTACTTC
TRBJ2-7,TRBD1,TRBV4-1,.,17,CASSQDFSTGGGYEQYF,TGCGCCAGCAGCCAAGATTTTTCAACAGGGGGCGGATACGAGCAGTACTTC